The rows below give T cell receptor beta chains drawn from one sample of a study of PD-L1 blockade in urothelial cancer. TCRdb's copy holds only in-frame clones and misses some; the assay was immunoSEQ multiplex PCR. Counted here are 55,000 to 70,000 clones, over 75% occurring once; the ten biggest clones make up 4% to 5%. This material consisted of PBMCs, taken around atezolizumab (anti-PD-L1) treatment. Receptor source: a man in his 70s with urothelial cancer. Each CDR3 is given with its conserved first and last residue.

j_call v_call cdr3_aa
TRBJ2-2 TRBV7-9 CASRNRVSGSIGELFF
TRBJ2-5 TRBV5-4 CASSLTQGLQETQYF
TRBJ1-4 TRBV6-1 CASSDERTGDEKLFF
TRBJ1-1 TRBV7-2 CASSEHPNTEAFF
TRBJ1-5 TRBV30 CAWSVRSNQPQHF
TRBJ2-7 TRBV25-1 CASSSGSLYEQYF
TRBJ2-7 TRBV29-1 CSAGLAGPEQYF
TRBJ2-2 TRBV28 CASSLWAGGTGELFF
TRBJ2-7 TRBV2 CASSESGQGGYEQYF
TRBJ2-7 TRBV4-1 CASSQEETSYEQYF
TRBJ2-7 TRBV10-3 CAISYSQRYEQYF
TRBJ2-3 TRBV4-2 CASSQDLSGLDTQYF
TRBJ1-1 TRBV18 CASSPVREDEAFF
TRBJ1-5 TRBV9 CASSVQGGGGPQHF
TRBJ1-1 TRBV7-2 CASSRMAQNTEAFF
TRBJ1-5 TRBV7-8 CASSSSKRGLGQPQHF
TRBJ2-1 TRBV7-6 CASSLYPLLAINSYNEQFF
TRBJ1-2 TRBV2 CASARGGDNYGYTF
TRBJ2-2 TRBV4-1 CASSQPGQGWTGELFF
TRBJ2-7 TRBV5-6 CASSDRKSSYEQYF
TRBJ2-5 TRBV6-6 CASSYGGNQETQYF
TRBJ1-2 TRBV2 CASRPGMNYGYTF
TRBJ2-5 TRBV20-1 CSGQYGETQYF
TRBJ1-5 TRBV29-1 CSVAYGGDQPQHF
TRBJ1-5 TRBV5-1 CASSQTGGNGQPQHF
TRBJ2-1 TRBV19 CASSSMTGTIYNEQFF
TRBJ1-1 TRBV11-1 CASSLEGGRQYAEAFF
TRBJ2-1 TRBV29-1 CSVGGGDYNEQFF
TRBJ2-2 TRBV5-1 CASKFYGTGGTGELFF
TRBJ1-4 TRBV5-1 CASSLEAGSNEKLFF
TRBJ2-3 TRBV30 CAWSVSASGELTDTQYF
TRBJ1-5 TRBV2 CASRDAGNRIGNQPQHF
TRBJ2-7 TRBV10-2 CASSESSTSGPSYEQYF
TRBJ2-1 TRBV7-6 CASSILRTSGRTCEQFF
TRBJ2-3 TRBV9 CASSVEASGRARDTQYF
TRBJ1-1 TRBV19 CASSEGLGTEAFF
TRBJ2-2 TRBV2 CASMRQGVGELFF
TRBJ2-5 TRBV9 CASSVDRLQETQYF
TRBJ2-7 TRBV5-1 CASSFSDSTSYEQYF
TRBJ1-1 TRBV5-1 CASSLGAGRFMTEAFF
TRBJ2-2 TRBV27 CASSTGEAGELFF
TRBJ2-2 TRBV6-1 CASSELAITGELFF
TRBJ1-4 TRBV6-6 CASSPPGTGFEKLFF
TRBJ2-3 TRBV28 CASSRSGRVADTQYF
TRBJ2-2 TRBV18 CASSLRQAINTGELFF
TRBJ2-7 TRBV7-2 CASSLLPGGEQYF